These T cell receptor beta chains were read from a single sample in a study of blood T cell repertoires in COVID-19. The assay was immunoSEQ multiplex PCR, and TCRdb's table has in-frame clones only and misses some. The sample carries roughly 81,000 clones, about 87% recorded once. Sequenced sample: peripheral blood. These receptors were obtained from a man in his forties with acute or convalescent COVID-19. Each CDR3 is given with its conserved first and last residue. The D gene is left open where the match is weak. For some rows the clone size is stated as once, few or many, or as a class when expanded; others skip it.

d_call,clone_size,j_call,v_call,cdr3_aa,cdr3_nt
TRBD2,once,TRBJ2-1,TRBV19,CASSIGASGVNEQFF,TGTGCCAGTAGTATAGGAGCTAGCGGGGTGAATGAGCAGTTCTTC
TRBD1,NA,TRBJ1-1,TRBV9,CASSPSTGGNTEAFF,TGTGCCAGCAGCCCGTCGACAGGGGGGAACACTGAAGCTTTCTTT
TRBD2,NA,TRBJ2-2,TRBV2,CASKISGRAGELFF,TGTGCCAGCAAGATTAGCGGGAGAGCTGGGGAGCTGTTTTTT
NA,NA,TRBJ2-3,TRBV18,CASSPPGTTDTQYF,TGTGCCAGCTCACCACCGGGGACTACAGATACGCAGTATTTT
TRBD1,NA,TRBJ2-1,TRBV19,CASITQGGSYNEQFF,TGTGCCAGTATTACACAGGGGGGCTCCTACAATGAGCAGTTCTTC
NA,NA,TRBJ1-5,TRBV12-3/TRBV12-4,CASGDISNQPQHF,TGTGCCAGCGGGGACATTAGCAATCAGCCCCAGCATTTT
TRBD1,NA,TRBJ1-2,TRBV6-1,CASSEGQGLGYTF,TGTGCCAGCAGTGAGGGACAGGGGCTTGGCTACACCTTC
NA,NA,TRBJ2-3,TRBV5-1,CASSLQPAQGTDTQYF,TGCGCCAGCAGCCTACAACCCGCCCAGGGGACAGATACGCAGTATTTT
NA,NA,TRBJ2-2,TRBV21-1,CASSKRRGGWTGELFF,TGTGCCAGCAGCAAAAGGCGAGGGGGTTGGACCGGGGAGCTGTTTTTT
NA,NA,TRBJ1-1,TRBV3-1/TRBV3-2,CASSQSTEAFF,TGTGCCAGCAGCCAGAGTACTGAAGCTTTCTTT
TRBD1,NA,TRBJ1-2,TRBV9,CASSVGQGKYGYTF,TGTGCCAGCAGCGTAGGACAGGGAAAATATGGCTACACCTTC
NA,NA,TRBJ1-5,TRBV9,CASSARGLQPQHF,TGTGCCAGCAGCGCGCGGGGTCTTCAGCCCCAGCATTTT
NA,NA,TRBJ1-1,TRBV6-2/TRBV6-3,CASSPSSFMGSAEAFF,TGTGCCAGCAGTCCATCTTCCTTTATGGGGAGCGCTGAAGCTTTCTTT
TRBD1,NA,TRBJ1-5,TRBV30,CAWSVQGGNQPQHF,TGTGCCTGGAGTGTACAGGGGGGAAATCAGCCCCAGCATTTT
TRBD1,once,TRBJ2-4,TRBV30,CAWSVNRGLAKNIQYF,TGTGCCTGGAGTGTGAACAGGGGGCTAGCCAAAAACATTCAGTACTTC
NA,once,TRBJ1-1,TRBV29-1,CSVVTENTEAFF,TGCAGCGTTGTTACAGAGAACACTGAAGCTTTCTTT
NA,NA,TRBJ2-5,TRBV6-5,CASSFKETQYF,TGTGCCAGCAGTTTCAAAGAGACCCAGTACTTC
TRBD1,once,TRBJ1-2,TRBV5-4,CASSLGGTGASNYGYTF,TGTGCCAGCAGCTTGGGGGGGACAGGGGCGTCAAACTATGGCTACACCTTC
NA,NA,TRBJ1-1,TRBV15,CATSSQGNTEAFF,TGTGCCACCAGCTCCCAGGGGAACACTGAAGCTTTCTTT
NA,NA,TRBJ2-7,TRBV19,CASSKGVSASAYEQYF,TGTGCCAGTAGTAAGGGCGTTAGCGCAAGTGCCTACGAGCAGTACTTC
NA,NA,TRBJ2-7,TRBV6-5,CASSYSGTHNSYEQYF,TGTGCCAGCAGTTACTCCGGGACTCACAACTCCTACGAGCAGTACTTC
NA,NA,TRBJ1-4,TRBV30,CAWSSGRANEKLFF,TGTGCCTGGAGTTCAGGGAGGGCTAATGAAAAACTGTTTTTT
NA,NA,TRBJ2-7,TRBV9,CASSPTGMGSEQYF,TGTGCCAGCAGCCCGACAGGTATGGGATCCGAGCAGTACTTC
NA,NA,TRBJ2-7,TRBV18,CASSPPGTYEQYF,TGTGCCAGCTCACCCCCCGGTACCTACGAGCAGTACTTC
TRBD2,NA,TRBJ2-5,TRBV6-5,CASRLGLAGWETQYF,TGTGCCAGCAGACTTGGACTAGCGGGCTGGGAGACCCAGTACTTC
NA,NA,TRBJ1-5,TRBV25-1,CASSESGIQHF,TGTGCCAGCAGTGAATCGGGGATTCAGCATTTT
NA,NA,TRBJ2-2,TRBV27,CASSFPGYGELFF,TGTGCCAGCAGTTTTCCAGGGTATGGGGAGCTGTTTTTT
NA,few,TRBJ1-2,TRBV4-3,CASSQERGWSGYTF,TGCGCCAGCAGCCAAGAAAGGGGTTGGAGCGGCTACACCTTC
TRBD2,NA,TRBJ2-7,TRBV15,CATSRVDSSGTYEQYF,TGTGCCACCAGCAGAGTGGATTCTAGCGGGACCTACGAGCAGTACTTC
TRBD1,NA,TRBJ2-5,TRBV30,CAWSWDSQQETQYF,TGTGCCTGGAGTTGGGACAGTCAGCAAGAGACCCAGTACTTC
TRBD2,NA,TRBJ2-7,TRBV4-2,CASSRGTSGRVVDEQYF,TGTGCCAGCAGCCGCGGGACTAGCGGGAGGGTAGTGGACGAGCAGTACTTC
TRBD1,NA,TRBJ2-5,TRBV5-1,CASSPGAGGTAQYF,TGCGCCAGCAGCCCCGGGGCAGGGGGTACGGCCCAGTACTTC
TRBD1,NA,TRBJ1-2,TRBV11-2,CASSLDYPGGDYGYTF,TGTGCCAGCAGCTTAGATTACCCAGGGGGCGACTATGGCTACACCTTC
TRBD2,NA,TRBJ2-2,TRBV5-1,CASSLATSATRGGELFF,TGCGCCAGCAGCTTGGCAACTAGCGCCACTCGGGGAGGGGAGCTGTTTTTT
TRBD2,NA,TRBJ2-3,TRBV18,CASSPLAGGTDTQYF,TGTGCCAGCTCACCTCTAGCGGGAGGCACAGATACGCAGTATTTT
NA,NA,TRBJ2-3,TRBV18,CASSPVQGPDTQYF,TGTGCCAGCTCACCGGTACAGGGTCCAGATACGCAGTATTTT
TRBD1,NA,TRBJ1-1,TRBV5-1,CASSLAFGQGAVNTEAFF,TGCGCCAGCAGCTTGGCCTTCGGACAGGGGGCCGTGAACACTGAAGCTTTCTTT
TRBD1,many,TRBJ2-2,TRBV7-2,CASSFFRDRDTGELFF,TGTGCCAGCAGCTTTTTCCGGGACAGGGACACCGGGGAGCTGTTTTTT
NA,NA,TRBJ2-6,TRBV5-1,CASSLGMTSGNSGANVLTF,TGCGCCAGCAGCTTGGGCATGACTAGTGGGAACTCTGGGGCCAACGTCCTGACTTTC
TRBD2,NA,TRBJ2-3,TRBV5-1,CASSPQAGGPADTQYF,TGCGCCAGCAGCCCCCAAGCGGGAGGGCCGGCAGATACGCAGTATTTT
NA,NA,TRBJ2-3,TRBV7-2,CASSLTSVLTDTQYF,TGTGCCAGCAGCTTAACGTCAGTCCTCACAGATACGCAGTATTTT
TRBD2,many,TRBJ2-1,TRBV4-2,CASSPTTTSGGASPYNEQFF,TGTGCCAGCAGCCCCACAACTACTAGCGGGGGGGCTAGCCCCTACAATGAGCAGTTCTTC
NA,few,TRBJ1-5,TRBV7-2,CASSGQPNQPQHF,TGTGCCAGCAGCGGGCAGCCTAATCAGCCCCAGCATTTT
NA,NA,TRBJ1-5,TRBV5-4,CASSLGQDSNQPQHF,TGTGCCAGCAGCTTGGGGCAGGATAGCAATCAGCCCCAGCATTTT
TRBD1,NA,TRBJ1-1,TRBV6-6,CASSHSQGLGTEAFF,TGTGCCAGCAGTCATTCACAGGGGTTGGGCACTGAAGCTTTCTTT
NA,NA,TRBJ1-2,TRBV3-1/TRBV3-2,CASSPPNGYTF,TGTGCCAGCAGCCCCCCTAATGGCTACACCTTC
TRBD2,NA,TRBJ2-7,TRBV19,CASSIDTGSGTYEQYF,TGTGCCAGTAGTATAGATACCGGGAGCGGGACCTACGAGCAGTACTTC
NA,once,TRBJ1-1,TRBV3-1/TRBV3-2,CASTRSEGGAEAFF,TGTGCCAGCACCCGATCCGAGGGAGGGGCTGAAGCTTTCTTT
TRBD1,NA,TRBJ2-3,TRBV5-1,CASSTDRSTDTQYF,TGCGCCAGCAGCACGGACAGGAGCACAGATACGCAGTATTTT
NA,few,TRBJ2-7,TRBV6-5,CASSYSRRRSSYEQYF,TGTGCCAGCAGTTACTCTAGGCGGAGGAGCTCCTACGAGCAGTACTTC
NA,once,TRBJ2-6,TRBV4-1,CASSQDLGGVSGANVLTF,TGCGCCAGCAGCCAAGATCTCGGGGGAGTCTCTGGGGCCAACGTCCTGACTTTC
TRBD1,NA,TRBJ1-4,TRBV6-6,CASSTLILGDREDRDNEKLFF,TGTGCCAGCAGCACGCTCATCCTTGGGGACAGGGAGGATAGGGATAATGAAAAACTGTTTTTT
NA,NA,TRBJ1-1,TRBV7-2,CASSLGGGLTEAFF,TGTGCCAGCAGCTTAGGGGGGGGGCTCACTGAAGCTTTCTTT
NA,NA,TRBJ2-2,TRBV4-3,CASSQDPGQRGRELFF,TGCGCCAGCAGCCAAGATCCTGGACAGAGAGGACGGGAGCTGTTTTTT
NA,NA,TRBJ2-7,TRBV19,CASSIRRGRSSYEQYF,TGTGCCAGTAGTATACGTCGGGGTAGGAGCTCCTACGAGCAGTACTTC
NA,NA,TRBJ2-1,TRBV18,CASSPPSSNEQFF,TGTGCCAGCTCACCGCCTAGTAGCAATGAGCAGTTCTTC
NA,once,TRBJ2-2,TRBV19,CASKGSAGELFF,TGTGCCAGCAAAGGTAGCGCCGGGGAGCTGTTTTTT
NA,NA,TRBJ2-1,TRBV7-8,CASSRQVGAYNEQFF,TGTGCCAGCAGTCGGCAGGTGGGAGCCTACAATGAGCAGTTCTTC
NA,NA,TRBJ1-5,TRBV5-6,CASSYSGEGNQPQHF,TGTGCCAGCAGCTACTCAGGGGAAGGCAATCAGCCCCAGCATTTT